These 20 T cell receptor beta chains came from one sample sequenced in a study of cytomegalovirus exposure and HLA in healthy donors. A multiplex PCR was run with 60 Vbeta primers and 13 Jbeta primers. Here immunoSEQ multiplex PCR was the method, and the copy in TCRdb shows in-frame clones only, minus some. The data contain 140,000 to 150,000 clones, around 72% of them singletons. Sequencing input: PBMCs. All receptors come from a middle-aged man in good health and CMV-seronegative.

CDR3 DNA sequence: TGTGCCAGCAGTTACTCGAAGGGGGTGTCAGAGACCCAGTACTTC. This codes for CASSYSKGVSETQYF. The rearrangement links TRBV6-5 to TRBJ2-5; a weak D match, TRBD1 (6 bases). The V end lost 0 bases, the J end lost 4 bases, and 12 bases lay between the germline ends. CDR1 and CDR2 from the germline V gene are MNHEY and SVGAGI. This CDR3 region has 15 residues.

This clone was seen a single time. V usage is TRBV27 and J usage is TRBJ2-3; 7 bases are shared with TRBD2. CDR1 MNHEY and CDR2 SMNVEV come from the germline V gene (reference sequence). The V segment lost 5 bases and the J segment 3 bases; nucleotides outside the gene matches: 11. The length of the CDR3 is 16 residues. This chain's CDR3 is CASSLSWRETTDTQYF. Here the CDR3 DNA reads TGTGCCAGCAGTCTCTCGTGGCGGGAGACGACAGATACGCAGTATTTT.

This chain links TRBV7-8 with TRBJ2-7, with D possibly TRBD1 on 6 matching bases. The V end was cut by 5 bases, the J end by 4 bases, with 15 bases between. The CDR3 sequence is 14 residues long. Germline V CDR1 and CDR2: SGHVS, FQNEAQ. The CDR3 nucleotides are TGTGCCAGCAGCCTACTTACAGGGACGTACGAGCAGTACTTC. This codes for CASSLLTGTYEQYF.

The CDR3 protein is CASSGALPASSYNEQFF. The CDR3 DNA follows: TGTGCCAGCAGCGGGGCATTGCCTGCGAGCTCCTACAATGAGCAGTTCTTC. V and J are TRBV5-6 and TRBJ2-1, with D possibly TRBD1 on 5 matching bases. The CDR3 covers 17 residues. The germline V and J ends were trimmed by 4 bases and 0 bases, with 17 bases remaining between them. Germline V gives CDR1 SGHDT, CDR2 YYEEEE.

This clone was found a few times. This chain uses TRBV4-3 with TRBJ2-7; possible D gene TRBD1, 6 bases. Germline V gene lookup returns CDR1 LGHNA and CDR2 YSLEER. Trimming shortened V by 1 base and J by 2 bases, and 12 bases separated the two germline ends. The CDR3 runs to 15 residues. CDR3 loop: CASSQGDRGTYEQYF. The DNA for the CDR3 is TGCGCCAGCAGCCAAGGTGATAGGGGGACCTACGAGCAGTACTTC.

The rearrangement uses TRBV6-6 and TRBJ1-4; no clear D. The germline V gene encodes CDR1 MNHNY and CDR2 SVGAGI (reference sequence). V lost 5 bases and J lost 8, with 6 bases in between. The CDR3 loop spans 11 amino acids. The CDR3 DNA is TGTGCCAGCAGTGGGGAGGAAAAACTGTTTTTT. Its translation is CASSGEEKLFF.

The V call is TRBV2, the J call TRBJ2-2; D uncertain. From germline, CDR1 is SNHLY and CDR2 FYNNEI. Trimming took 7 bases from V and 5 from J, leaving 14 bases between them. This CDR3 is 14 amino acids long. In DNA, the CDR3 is TGTGCCAGCACTGAGGTCAGCGCTACCGGGGAGCTGTTTTTT. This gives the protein CASTEVSATGELFF.

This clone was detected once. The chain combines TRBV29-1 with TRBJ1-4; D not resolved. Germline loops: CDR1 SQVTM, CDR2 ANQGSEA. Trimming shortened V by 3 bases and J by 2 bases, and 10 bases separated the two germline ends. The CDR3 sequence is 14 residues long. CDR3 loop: CSVDEGVTNEKLFF. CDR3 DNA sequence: TGCAGCGTTGATGAGGGAGTGACTAATGAAAAACTGTTTTTT.

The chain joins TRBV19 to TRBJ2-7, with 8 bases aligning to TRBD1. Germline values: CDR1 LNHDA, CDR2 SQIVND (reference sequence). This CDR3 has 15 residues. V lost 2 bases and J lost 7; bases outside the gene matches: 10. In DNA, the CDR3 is TGTGCCAGTAGTATAAGTAGGACAGGGAGACTGGAGCAGTACTTC. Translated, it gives CASSISRTGRLEQYF. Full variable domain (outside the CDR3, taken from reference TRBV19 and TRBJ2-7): DGGITQSPKYLFRKEGQNVTLSCEQNLNHDAMYWYRQDPGQGLRLIYYSQIVNDFQKGDIAEGYSVSREKKESFPLTVTSAQKNPTAFYLCASSISRTGRLEQYFGPGTRLTVT.

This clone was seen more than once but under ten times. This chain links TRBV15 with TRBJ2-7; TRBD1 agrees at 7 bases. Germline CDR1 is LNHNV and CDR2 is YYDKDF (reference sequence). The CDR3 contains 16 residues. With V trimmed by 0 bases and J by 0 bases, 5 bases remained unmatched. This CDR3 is CATSRDWGTVSYEQYF. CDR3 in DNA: TGTGCCACCAGCAGAGATTGGGGGACAGTCTCCTACGAGCAGTACTTC.

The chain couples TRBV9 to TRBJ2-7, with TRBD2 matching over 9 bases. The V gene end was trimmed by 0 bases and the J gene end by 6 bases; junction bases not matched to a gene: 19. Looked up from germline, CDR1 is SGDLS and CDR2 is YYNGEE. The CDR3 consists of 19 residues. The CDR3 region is CASSVAGSGLAGGPGEQYF. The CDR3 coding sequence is TGTGCCAGCAGCGTAGCGGGGAGCGGACTGGCGGGGGGGCCTGGCGAGCAGTACTTC.

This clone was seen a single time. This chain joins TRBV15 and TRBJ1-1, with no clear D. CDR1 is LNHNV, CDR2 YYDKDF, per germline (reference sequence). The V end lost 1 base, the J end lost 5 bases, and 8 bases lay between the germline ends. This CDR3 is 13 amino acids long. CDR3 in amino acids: CATSRVPGTEAFF. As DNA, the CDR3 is TGTGCCACCAGCAGAGTGCCGGGAACTGAAGCTTTCTTT.

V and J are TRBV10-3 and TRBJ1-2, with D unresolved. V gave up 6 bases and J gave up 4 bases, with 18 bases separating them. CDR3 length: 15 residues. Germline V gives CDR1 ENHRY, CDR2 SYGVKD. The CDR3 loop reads CAISPPPRVFYGYTF. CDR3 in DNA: TGTGCCATCAGCCCACCCCCGCGGGTTTTCTATGGCTACACCTTC.

The CDR3 nucleotides are TGCGCCAGCAGCCAGAGAGAAAAATCAGGGGTTGAAAGTCAGCCCCAGCATTTT. Its translation is CASSQREKSGVESQPQHF. The V and J genes are TRBV4-1 and TRBJ1-5, with D possibly matching TRBD1 (6 bases). Trimming shortened V by 3 bases and J by 6 bases, and 24 bases separated the two germline ends. This CDR3 comprises 18 residues. The germline gives CDR1 MGHRA, CDR2 YSYEKL.

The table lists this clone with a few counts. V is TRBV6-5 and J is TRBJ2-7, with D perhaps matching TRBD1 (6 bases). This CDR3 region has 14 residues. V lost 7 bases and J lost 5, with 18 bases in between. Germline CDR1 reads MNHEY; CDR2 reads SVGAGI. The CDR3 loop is CASTKDRTFHEQYF. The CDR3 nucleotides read TGTGCCAGCACCAAGGACAGAACCTTCCACGAGCAGTACTTC.

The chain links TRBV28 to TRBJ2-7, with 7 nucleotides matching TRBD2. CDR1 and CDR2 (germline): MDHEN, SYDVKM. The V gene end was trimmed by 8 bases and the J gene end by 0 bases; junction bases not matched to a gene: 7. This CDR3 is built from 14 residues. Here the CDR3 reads CASAEAGPSYEQYF. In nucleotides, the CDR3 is TGTGCCAGCGCGGAAGCGGGACCCTCCTACGAGCAGTACTTC.

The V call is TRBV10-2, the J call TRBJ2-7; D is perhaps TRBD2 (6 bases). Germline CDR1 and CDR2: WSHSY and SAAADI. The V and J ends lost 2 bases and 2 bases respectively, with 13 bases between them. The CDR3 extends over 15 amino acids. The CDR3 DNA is TGCGCCAGCAGTGAGAGTCCAGGACTAACCTACGAGCAGTACTTC. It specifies CASSESPGLTYEQYF.

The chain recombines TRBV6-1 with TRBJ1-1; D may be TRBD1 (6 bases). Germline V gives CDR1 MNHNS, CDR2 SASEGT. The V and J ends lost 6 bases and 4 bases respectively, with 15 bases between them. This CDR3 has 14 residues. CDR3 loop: CASRNRARSTEAFF. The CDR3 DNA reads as TGTGCCAGCAGGAACAGGGCGAGGAGCACTGAAGCTTTCTTT.

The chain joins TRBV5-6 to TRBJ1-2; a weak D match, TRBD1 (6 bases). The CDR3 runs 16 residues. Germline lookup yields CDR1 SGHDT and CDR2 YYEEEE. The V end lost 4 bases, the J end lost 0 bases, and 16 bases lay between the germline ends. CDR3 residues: CASSPSDRIANYGYTF. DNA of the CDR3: TGTGCCAGCAGCCCGTCCGACAGGATAGCTAACTATGGCTACACCTTC.

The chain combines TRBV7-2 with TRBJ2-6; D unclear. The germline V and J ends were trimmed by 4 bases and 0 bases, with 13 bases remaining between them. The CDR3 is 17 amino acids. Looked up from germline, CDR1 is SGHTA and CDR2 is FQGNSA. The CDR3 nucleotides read TGTGCCAGCAGCTCAATGGGCACCCGCTCTGGGGCCAACGTCCTGACTTTC. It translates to CASSSMGTRSGANVLTF.